Below are 19 T cell receptor beta chains sequenced from a single sample in a study of blood T cell repertoires in COVID-19. TCRdb's copy holds only in-frame clones and misses some; the assay was immunoSEQ multiplex PCR. The sample records over 150,000 clones, 70% to 80% being singletons. Source material: peripheral blood. The receptors originated from a woman aged 45-65 years with acute or convalescent COVID-19.

V usage is TRBV27 and J usage is TRBJ1-5, with a tentative D call TRBD1 (5 bases). V was pared by 6 bases and J by 5 bases, with 11 bases between. CDR1 and CDR2 (germline): MNHEY, SMNVEV (reference sequence). This CDR3 region has 13 residues. The CDR3 coding sequence is TGTGCCAGCAGAAATAACAGGCATCAGCCCCAGCATTTT. Amino acids: CASRNNRHQPQHF.

The chain employs TRBV15 and TRBJ2-1, with 8 bases aligning to TRBD2. In germline, CDR1 is LNHNV, CDR2 YYDKDF (reference sequence). Trimming at V came to 1 base and at J to 2 bases, leaving 1 base not matched to a gene. The CDR3 runs to 15 residues. CDR3 coding DNA: TGTGCCACCAGCAGAGGCGGGAGGACCTACAATGAGCAGTTCTTC. Its protein is CATSRGGRTYNEQFF.

This clone was counted only a few times. The V and J genes are TRBV5-1 and TRBJ1-6; 7 bases line up with TRBD1. Germline values: CDR1 SGHRS, CDR2 YFSETQ. With 5 bases clipped from V and 8 bases from J, the junction kept 13 bases outside the gene matches. This CDR3 is built from 16 residues. This CDR3 reads CASSLERGRGYSPLHF. DNA of the CDR3: TGCGCCAGCAGTCTGGAAAGGGGGCGAGGGTATTCACCCCTCCACTTT.

V is TRBV15 and J is TRBJ1-4; the D gene is possibly TRBD1 (5 bases). The germline V gene has CDR1 LNHNV and CDR2 YYDKDF (reference sequence). Deletions cut 3 bases from V and 10 bases from J, with 15 bases between. This CDR3 has 14 amino acids. CDR3 protein: CATSSEQGRGKLFF. In nucleotides, the CDR3 is TGTGCCACCAGCAGTGAGCAAGGGAGGGGAAAACTGTTTTTT.

The V call is TRBV2, the J call TRBJ2-2; the D gene is possibly TRBD1 (5 bases). Germline V gene data show CDR1 as SNHLY and CDR2 as FYNNEI. The CDR3 is 14 residues long. V was shortened by 6 bases and J by 2 bases, with 10 bases between the two germline ends. CDR3 DNA sequence: TGTGCCAGCAGCGCCGACAGAAACACCGGGGAGCTGTTTTTT. Translating it yields CASSADRNTGELFF.

This clone was found a few times. The chain recombines TRBV19 with TRBJ1-5; D uncertain. CDR1 and CDR2 from the germline V gene are LNHDA and SQIVND (reference sequence). CDR3 size: 14 residues. Trimming left V 6 bases short and J 4 bases short, with 13 bases between. The CDR3 region is CASRMNRENQPQHF. The CDR3 nucleotides are TGTGCCAGTAGAATGAACAGAGAAAATCAGCCCCAGCATTTT.

This clone was seen a single time. The chain uses TRBV11-2 and TRBJ2-7, with D hard to call. V lost 3 bases and J lost 2, with 11 bases in between. Looked up from germline, CDR1 is SGHAT and CDR2 is FQNNGV. This CDR3 has 14 residues. The CDR3 sequence: CASSLQLLPYEQYF. The CDR3 bases are TGTGCCAGCAGCTTGCAGCTACTACCCTACGAGCAGTACTTC.

V usage is TRBV11-3 and J usage is TRBJ1-2; a possible D gene is TRBD1 (5 bases). Trimming removed 2 bases from V and 4 bases from J, with 11 bases in between. The CDR3 is 14 amino acids. The V gene's germline CDR1 is SGHNT and CDR2 YENEEA. CDR3: CASSLRGESYGYTF. Here the CDR3 DNA reads TGTGCCAGCAGCTTAAGGGGTGAAAGCTATGGCTACACCTTC. The full variable domain, its missing parts supplied by reference TRBV11-3 and TRBJ1-2, is EAGVVQSPRYKIIEKKQPVAFWCNPISGHNTLYWYLQNLGQGPELLIRYENEEAVDDSQLPKDRFSAERLKGVDSTLKIQPAELGDSAVYLCASSLRGESYGYTFGSGTRLTVV.

The chain combines TRBV25-1 with TRBJ1-2, with 7 bases aligning to TRBD1. Germline V gives CDR1 MGHDK, CDR2 SYGVNS. The trim removed 0 bases at V and 3 bases at J, leaving 7 bases unmatched. CDR3 size: 16 residues. The CDR3 DNA reads as TGTGCCAGCAGTGAATATAACACAGGGGTGGACTATGGCTACACCTTC. Residues: CASSEYNTGVDYGYTF.

V gene TRBV14 combines with J gene TRBJ1-2; 9 bases are shared with TRBD1. CDR1 is SGHDN and CDR2 is FVKESK in the germline V gene. V lost 0 bases, J lost 8 bases, and 7 bases stayed unmatched. The CDR3 is 15 residues long. The CDR3 spells CASSQEGTGSRGYTF. CDR3 nucleotide sequence: TGTGCCAGCAGCCAAGAAGGGACAGGGTCAAGGGGCTACACCTTC.

This chain uses TRBV10-2 with TRBJ2-7; TRBD1 matches 10 bases. This CDR3 has 15 residues. The germline CDR1 and CDR2 sequences are WSHSY and SAAADI. The V segment lost 8 bases and the J segment 3 bases; nucleotides outside the gene matches: 10. The DNA for the CDR3 is TGCGCCAGCTATATCGGGACAGGGGCTAACTACGAGCAGTACTTC. Its protein is CASYIGTGANYEQYF.

V usage is TRBV5-1 and J usage is TRBJ1-2; tentatively, D is TRBD1 (6 bases). The V and J ends lost 0 bases and 5 bases respectively, with 11 bases between them. Germline V gene sequence: CDR1 SGHRS, CDR2 YFSETQ. The CDR3 totals 14 residues. CDR3 protein: CASSLDQGWYGYTF. The CDR3 nucleotides are TGCGCCAGCAGCTTGGACCAGGGGTGGTATGGCTACACCTTC.

This chain connects TRBV6-2 or TRBV6-3 to TRBJ1-2; D may be TRBD1 (6 bases). Germline V lookup: CDR1 MNHEY, CDR2 SVGEGT. V lost 4 bases and J lost 0, with 12 bases in between. The CDR3 covers 15 residues. In DNA, the CDR3 is TGTGCCAGCAGTTCCTACAGGGATTCTAACTATGGCTACACCTTC. Translating gives CASSSYRDSNYGYTF.

The chain employs TRBV7-2 and TRBJ2-1; TRBD2 matches 9 bases. The CDR3 spans 14 residues. Germline V gives CDR1 SGHTA, CDR2 FQGNSA. V trimming: 8 bases; J trimming: 3 bases; junction bases outside the gene matches: 5. CDR3 sequence: CASALREGYNEQFF. CDR3 coding DNA: TGTGCCAGCGCCCTGCGGGAGGGCTACAATGAGCAGTTCTTC.

The J gene is TRBJ1-2, the V gene TRBV10-2; tentatively, D is TRBD1 (6 bases). The V gene's germline CDR1 is WSHSY and CDR2 SAAADI. V was cut by 8 bases and J by 4 bases, with 20 bases left in between. This CDR3 spans 15 amino acids. The CDR3 loop is CASGGALKSVYGYTF. The CDR3 nucleotides read TGCGCCAGCGGGGGGGCATTGAAATCAGTCTATGGCTACACCTTC.

The gene calls are TRBV5-1 and TRBJ2-1; D is unclear. Trimming shortened V by 0 bases and J by 0 bases, and 16 bases separated the two germline ends. In germline, CDR1 is SGHRS, CDR2 YFSETQ. CDR3 length: 18 residues. CDR3 sequence: CASSLVRLNDASYNEQFF. The CDR3 DNA reads as TGCGCCAGCAGCTTGGTGCGGCTAAATGACGCCTCCTACAATGAGCAGTTCTTC.

Only one count was recorded for this clone. V usage is TRBV12-3 or TRBV12-4 and J usage is TRBJ1-5; maybe TRBD1 (5 bases). Trimming cost V 3 bases and J 9 bases, with 12 bases left between them. This CDR3 spans 13 amino acids. The chain's CDR3 is CASSLAPQAPQHF. The CDR3 DNA sequence: TGTGCCAGCAGTTTGGCCCCACAGGCGCCCCAGCATTTT.

This clone has more than one count but fewer than ten. V gene TRBV9 combines with J gene TRBJ2-2; no clear D gene. This CDR3 spans 13 amino acids. Trimming took 3 bases from V and 5 from J, leaving 8 bases between them. CDR1 is SGDLS and CDR2 is YYNGEE in the germline V gene. Written as DNA, the CDR3 is TGTGCCAGCAGCGGCACAGTGACCGGGGAGCTGTTTTTT. Translated, it gives CASSGTVTGELFF. Based on the CDR3 plus reference TRBV9 and TRBJ2-2, the full variable domain is DSGVTQTPKHLITATGQRVTLRCSPRSGDLSVYWYQQSLDQGLQFLIQYYNGEERAKGNILERFSAQQFPDLHSELNLSSLELGDSALYFCASSGTVTGELFFGEGSRLTVL.

The V gene is TRBV19, the J gene TRBJ1-5, with a weak D call TRBD1 (6 bases). V was cut by 1 base and J by 6 bases, with 10 bases left in between. Per germline, CDR1 LNHDA and CDR2 SQIVND (reference sequence). The CDR3 loop spans 14 amino acids. The CDR3 sequence is CASSIVLQGQPQHF. CDR3 DNA: TGTGCCAGTAGTATAGTGTTACAGGGTCAGCCCCAGCATTTT. Variable domain in full (rest from reference TRBV19 and TRBJ1-5): DGGITQSPKYLFRKEGQNVTLSCEQNLNHDAMYWYRQDPGQGLRLIYYSQIVNDFQKGDIAEGYSVSREKKESFPLTVTSAQKNPTAFYLCASSIVLQGQPQHFGDGTRLSIL.